These 11 T cell receptor beta chains were all obtained from the same sample, sequenced in a study of response to subunit inactivated influenza vaccine. MiXCR was run by TCRdb on the RT-PCR reads, yielding one entry per CDR3 protein. This table holds about 650,000 distinct CDR3 sequences, 13% to 15% found once. The sample in question was PBMCs from blood, obtained 14 days before vaccination. The receptors were sampled from a man aged 45-60 years who received an inactivated influenza vaccine.

This chain joins TRBV29-1 and TRBJ2-1, with a weak D call TRBD1 (5 bases). CDR3 length equals 14 residues. V lost 2 bases to trimming and J lost 1 base, with 9 bases between them. Germline V gene data show CDR1 as SQVTM and CDR2 as ANQGSEA. The DNA of the CDR3 is TGCAGCGTTGAATCAGGGATTTCCTACAATGAGCAGTTCTTC. Its protein is CSVESGISYNEQFF.

This clonotype was found a few times. The chain employs TRBV6-5 and TRBJ2-1, with a tentative D call TRBD1 (5 bases). Trimming removed 7 bases from V and 8 bases from J, with 9 bases in between. The V gene's germline CDR1 is MNHEY and CDR2 SVGAGI. This CDR3 spans 11 amino acids. This CDR3 reads CASTSGYEQFF. CDR3 DNA sequence: TGTGCCAGCACCTCAGGGTATGAGCAGTTCTTC.

The chain recombines TRBV18 with TRBJ2-5; 7 nucleotides align to TRBD2. The germline V gene encodes CDR1 KGHSH and CDR2 LQKENI. Trimming at V came to 6 bases and at J to 2 bases, leaving 6 bases not matched to a gene. The CDR3 contains 14 residues. CDR3 in amino acids: CASSSGTTQETQYF. For the CDR3, the DNA is TGTGCCAGCTCGTCCGGGACTACACAAGAGACCCAGTACTTC. Using reference TRBV18 and TRBJ2-5 for the parts outside the CDR3, the full variable domain is NAGVMQNPRHLVRRRGQEARLRCSPMKGHSHVYWYRQLPEEGLKFMVYLQKENIIDESGMPKERFSAEFPKEGPSILRIQQVVRGDSAAYFCASSSGTTQETQYFGPGTRLLVL.

This chain joins TRBV10-3 and TRBJ1-1, with TRBD1 as a possible D gene (5 bases). CDR1 and CDR2 (germline): ENHRY, SYGVKD. The CDR3 length is 16 residues. V lost 2 bases, J lost 1 base, and 14 bases lay in between. CDR3 bases: TGTGCCATCAGTGAGAATCAGGGAGTTGGGAACACTGAAGCTTTCTTT. Its translation: CAISENQGVGNTEAFF.

This clonotype was seen repeatedly, ten times or more. The rearrangement links TRBV7-8 to TRBJ1-2; D uncertain. Germline V CDR1 and CDR2: SGHVS, FQNEAQ. The CDR3 extends over 14 amino acids. V was clipped by 4 bases and J by 5 bases, with 14 bases between them. The CDR3 DNA reads as TGTGCCAGCAGCTCACTTTCCGGGGTATATGGCTACACCTTC. This encodes CASSSLSGVYGYTF. Full variable domain (outside the CDR3, taken from reference TRBV7-8 and TRBJ1-2): GAGVSQSPRYKVAKRGQDVALRCDPISGHVSLFWYQQALGQGPEFLTYFQNEAQLDKSGLPSDRFFAERPEGSVSTLKIQRTQQEDSAVYLCASSSLSGVYGYTFGSGTRLTVV.

The V call is TRBV14, the J call TRBJ2-1; D is undetermined. CDR3 length: 14 amino acids. Germline lookup yields CDR1 SGHDN and CDR2 FVKESK. Trimming pared 1 base from V and 0 bases from J, leaving 4 bases between. This CDR3 reads CASSQAYSYNEQFF. CDR3 nucleotide sequence: TGTGCCAGCAGCCAAGCTTACTCCTACAATGAGCAGTTCTTC.

The V call is TRBV19, the J call TRBJ2-3, with TRBD2 matching 9 bases. Germline-derived CDR1 and CDR2 are LNHDA and SQIVND (reference sequence). The V and J ends lost 4 bases and 0 bases, in that order; junction bases with no gene match: 5. This CDR3 is 16 amino acids long. CDR3 loop: CASSKWLAGSTDTQYF. The CDR3 DNA sequence: TGTGCCAGTAGTAAGTGGCTAGCGGGGAGCACAGATACGCAGTATTTT.

J is TRBJ2-2 and V is TRBV7-3; the D gene is possibly TRBD1 (5 bases). The CDR3 extends over 16 amino acids. The germline V and J ends were trimmed by 1 base and 0 bases, with 9 bases remaining between them. Looked up from germline, CDR1 is SGHTA and CDR2 is FQGTGA. DNA of the CDR3: TGTGCCAGCAGCTTAAGGGGCGTCTCGAACACCGGGGAGCTGTTTTTT. Translating gives CASSLRGVSNTGELFF.

J is TRBJ2-7 and V is TRBV25-1; D gene ambiguous. The CDR3 totals 16 residues. V lost 3 bases and J lost 0, with 15 bases in between. The germline V gene encodes CDR1 MGHDK and CDR2 SYGVNS. CDR3 sequence: CASSDPNDILSYEQYF. The CDR3 DNA reads as TGTGCCAGCAGTGACCCCAATGACATTCTCTCCTACGAGCAGTACTTC.

There are a few counts of this clonotype. The junction departs from the called germline gene at one end, perhaps through a read error. The V call is TRBV18, the J call TRBJ2-2; possibly TRBD1 for D (6 bases). Germline CDR1 KGHSH, CDR2 LQKENI. The CDR3 length is 15 residues. The CDR3 region has the DNA TGCGCCAGCTCTCGCGACAGGTACCAGTCCGGGGAGCTGTTTTTT. This encodes CASSRDRYQSGELFF.

The V gene is TRBV5-6, the J gene TRBJ1-6, with a weak D call TRBD1 (6 bases). From germline, CDR1 is SGHDT and CDR2 YYEEEE. V was clipped by 1 base and J by 6 bases, with 8 bases between them. The CDR3 contains 14 residues. CDR3 in DNA: TGTGCCAGCAGCTTGTCAGGGGTTAATTCACCCCTCCACTTT. Translation: CASSLSGVNSPLHF.